These 7 T cell receptor beta chains originate from one sample sequenced in a study of shared T cell receptors in the human thymus. Repertoires were generated with immunoSEQ multiplex PCR, while TCRdb's copy carries only in-frame clones and drops some. Here the sample spans 450,000 to 650,000 clones, roughly 74% being singletons. These records were also assigned to another study, of human thymus T cells.

Sequenced: thymocytes. The origin of the receptors is a boy under three years old with a congenital heart defect.

The gene calls are TRBV10-3 and TRBJ2-7; 11 nucleotides match TRBD2. The V gene's germline CDR1 is ENHRY and CDR2 SYGVKD. Trimming took 8 bases from V and 3 from J; bases not matched to a gene: 9. The CDR3 contains 15 residues. As DNA, the CDR3 is TGTGCCATCGGACCCACCGGGACTAGCGGCTACGAGCAGTACTTC. Protein sequence: CAIGPTGTSGYEQYF.

This clone came up a few times. The chain has TRBV27 and TRBJ1-1, with a tentative D call TRBD1 (6 bases). This CDR3 spans 16 amino acids. The germline V gene has CDR1 MNHEY and CDR2 SMNVEV (reference sequence). Deletions cut 2 bases from V and 6 bases from J, with 19 bases between. The DNA of the CDR3 is TGTGCCAGCAGTTTAGAAAGCACAGGGATGGGAGCTGAAGCTTTCTTT. As protein: CASSLESTGMGAEAFF.

This chain joins TRBV27 and TRBJ2-2; 8 nucleotides line up with TRBD2. The germline CDR1 and CDR2 sequences are MNHEY and SMNVEV (reference sequence). V shed 0 bases and J 4 bases; nucleotides not matched to a gene: 4. The CDR3 is 16 residues long. This CDR3 reads CASSLSKRGSTGELFF. In DNA, the CDR3 is TGTGCCAGCAGTTTATCCAAGCGGGGGAGCACCGGGGAGCTGTTTTTT.

This chain uses TRBV2 with TRBJ2-7; TRBD1 matches 9 bases. Germline V CDR1 and CDR2: SNHLY, FYNNEI. V lost 6 bases, J lost 5 bases, and 8 bases stayed unmatched. The CDR3 extends over 14 amino acids. Here the CDR3 reads CASRRAGQGHEQYF. As DNA, the CDR3 is TGTGCCAGCAGGAGGGCGGGACAGGGCCACGAGCAGTACTTC.

This clone was detected only a few times. The chain is built from TRBV10-3 and TRBJ1-5; TRBD1 aligns across 9 bases. In germline, CDR1 is ENHRY, CDR2 SYGVKD. The CDR3 covers 14 residues. V trimming: 7 bases; J trimming: 2 bases; junction bases outside the gene matches: 3. This chain's CDR3 is CAITRTGGNQPQHF. The CDR3, as DNA: TGTGCCATCACCCGGACAGGGGGCAATCAGCCCCAGCATTTT.

The chain has TRBV4-3 and TRBJ2-1; 7 positions agree with TRBD2. This CDR3 comprises 15 residues. Germline CDR1 LGHNA, CDR2 YSLEER. V trimming: 3 bases; J trimming: 2 bases; junction bases outside the gene matches: 4. The CDR3 bases are TGCGCCAGCAGCCATACTAGCGTGGCCTACAATGAGCAGTTCTTC. Translated, it gives CASSHTSVAYNEQFF.

The chain has TRBV6-5 and TRBJ2-1, with unresolved D. Germline V gene data show CDR1 as MNHEY and CDR2 as SVGAGI. Trimming took 3 bases from V and 13 from J, leaving 10 bases between them. This CDR3 is 11 amino acids long. The CDR3 sequence is CASSYLREQFF. The CDR3 DNA reads as TGTGCCAGCAGTTATCTGAGAGAACAGTTCTTC.